A selection of T cell receptor beta chains follows, all from one sample in a study of regulatory and conventional T cells in RAG deficiency. Profiling relied on immunoSEQ multiplex PCR, and the TCRdb table lists in-frame clones only, not all of them. The profile shows over 7,000 clones, 91% of them singletons. The same sample was also used in a study of regulatory T cells.

Sequenced sample: CD127- CD25+ CD4+ Tregs sorted from blood. The receptors were sampled from a human donor in good health. Each CDR3 is given with its conserved first and last residue. The order of the fields is clone size, J gene, D gene, V gene, CDR3 DNA, CDR3 protein. D genes are given only for firm matches. Only some rows state a clone size, as once, few, many or a class for expanded clones.

clone size: NA
J gene: TRBJ2-1
D gene: TRBD1
V gene: TRBV20-1
CDR3 DNA: TGCAGTGCTCCCAGGGGGATCGGGCAGTTCTTC
CDR3 protein: CSAPRGIGQFF

clone size: NA
J gene: TRBJ1-1
D gene: NA
V gene: TRBV18
CDR3 DNA: TGTGCCAGCTCACCCACAGGATTCACTGAAGCTTTCTTT
CDR3 protein: CASSPTGFTEAFF

clone size: NA
J gene: TRBJ2-4
D gene: TRBD2
V gene: TRBV30
CDR3 DNA: TGTGCCTGGAGTAGACTAGCGGGGATGATTCTAGCCAAAAACATTCAGTACTTC
CDR3 protein: CAWSRLAGMILAKNIQYF

clone size: NA
J gene: TRBJ2-5
D gene: NA
V gene: TRBV18
CDR3 DNA: TGTGCCAGCTCACCTAGACAGCCCCAAGAGACCCAGTACTTC
CDR3 protein: CASSPRQPQETQYF

clone size: NA
J gene: TRBJ2-7
D gene: NA
V gene: TRBV5-8
CDR3 DNA: TGTGCCAGCAGCTTGGTATGGGGCCACGGAGGGGCACACTACGAGCAGTACTTC
CDR3 protein: CASSLVWGHGGAHYEQYF

clone size: few
J gene: TRBJ1-3
D gene: NA
V gene: TRBV19
CDR3 DNA: TGTGCCAGTAGTATTGGGGCGAGATCTGGAAACACCATATATTTT
CDR3 protein: CASSIGARSGNTIYF

clone size: NA
J gene: TRBJ1-2
D gene: NA
V gene: TRBV19
CDR3 DNA: TGCGCCAGTAGTGGGTTTCTGCTTGGAGCCAACTATGGCTACACCTTC
CDR3 protein: CASSGFLLGANYGYTF

clone size: once
J gene: TRBJ2-2
D gene: TRBD2
V gene: TRBV7-3
CDR3 DNA: TGTGCCAGCAGCGGAGCGGGGCCGGGGGCCGGGGAGCTGTTTTTT
CDR3 protein: CASSGAGPGAGELFF

clone size: NA
J gene: TRBJ2-1
D gene: TRBD2
V gene: TRBV29-1
CDR3 DNA: TGCAGCGTTGAAGAAGTCCGGGGAGGGTCTCCTTACAATGAGCAGTTCTTC
CDR3 protein: CSVEEVRGGSPYNEQFF

clone size: NA
J gene: TRBJ2-7
D gene: NA
V gene: TRBV6-6
CDR3 DNA: TGTGCCAGCAGTTCGACTCAACTCACTAACTACGAGCAGTACTTC
CDR3 protein: CASSSTQLTNYEQYF

clone size: once
J gene: TRBJ2-3
D gene: TRBD2
V gene: TRBV7-2
CDR3 DNA: TGTGCCAGCAGCTTAGTACTAGCGGGGGGGCCGGGCACAGATACGCAGTATTTT
CDR3 protein: CASSLVLAGGPGTDTQYF

clone size: NA
J gene: TRBJ1-2
D gene: NA
V gene: TRBV5-4
CDR3 DNA: TGTGCCAGCAGCTTGTGGAGGGGAGACTATGGCTACACCTTC
CDR3 protein: CASSLWRGDYGYTF

clone size: few
J gene: TRBJ2-3
D gene: TRBD2
V gene: TRBV11-2
CDR3 DNA: TGTGCCAGCAGCTTTTATGGCGGGGGGGTGGATACGCAGTATTTT
CDR3 protein: CASSFYGGGVDTQYF

clone size: NA
J gene: TRBJ2-6
D gene: NA
V gene: TRBV7-3
CDR3 DNA: TGTGCCAGCAGCTCCACAGGGACTGGGGCCAACGTCCTGACTTTC
CDR3 protein: CASSSTGTGANVLTF

clone size: NA
J gene: TRBJ1-6
D gene: TRBD1
V gene: TRBV2
CDR3 DNA: TGTGCCAGCAGCCGACAGGGAATTGGATCACCCCTCCACTTT
CDR3 protein: CASSRQGIGSPLHF

clone size: NA
J gene: TRBJ1-2
D gene: NA
V gene: TRBV18
CDR3 DNA: TGTGCCAGCTCACCACTACCGACACCCTACTATGGCTACACCTTC
CDR3 protein: CASSPLPTPYYGYTF

clone size: NA
J gene: TRBJ2-3
D gene: NA
V gene: TRBV30
CDR3 DNA: TGTGCCTGGAGCAGGGGAGGCACAGATACGCAGTATTTT
CDR3 protein: CAWSRGGTDTQYF

clone size: NA
J gene: TRBJ1-2
D gene: NA
V gene: TRBV27
CDR3 DNA: TGTGCCACTTCCCTGGAGGGAAACTATGGCTACACCTTC
CDR3 protein: CATSLEGNYGYTF

clone size: NA
J gene: TRBJ2-3
D gene: TRBD2
V gene: TRBV7-2
CDR3 DNA: TGTGCCAGCAGCCCTCAGCGGGGGACAGATACGCAGTATTTT
CDR3 protein: CASSPQRGTDTQYF

clone size: NA
J gene: TRBJ1-1
D gene: NA
V gene: TRBV5-1
CDR3 DNA: TGCGCCAGCAGCTTGGACGGGTATATGAACACTGAAGCTTTCTTT
CDR3 protein: CASSLDGYMNTEAFF

clone size: NA
J gene: TRBJ2-6
D gene: NA
V gene: TRBV19
CDR3 DNA: TGTGCCAGTAGTACCCCATGGCAGGGGACTGGGGCCAACGTCCTGACTTTC
CDR3 protein: CASSTPWQGTGANVLTF

clone size: NA
J gene: TRBJ1-5
D gene: NA
V gene: TRBV27
CDR3 DNA: TGTGCCAGCAGTCTCACAGGGAATCAGCCCCAGCATTTT
CDR3 protein: CASSLTGNQPQHF

clone size: NA
J gene: TRBJ2-5
D gene: TRBD2
V gene: TRBV5-4
CDR3 DNA: TGTGCCAGCAGCTTGACCGGGGGGGCCCGAGAGACCCAGTACTTC
CDR3 protein: CASSLTGGARETQYF

clone size: NA
J gene: TRBJ1-3
D gene: NA
V gene: TRBV9
CDR3 DNA: TGTGCCAGCAGCACCGTGGCTCCTGGAAACACCATATATTTT
CDR3 protein: CASSTVAPGNTIYF

clone size: NA
J gene: TRBJ2-3
D gene: NA
V gene: TRBV5-5
CDR3 DNA: TGTGCCAGCAGTTGGGGCGGGGCTCAAGGGGATACGCAGTATTTT
CDR3 protein: CASSWGGAQGDTQYF

clone size: NA
J gene: TRBJ2-1
D gene: TRBD1
V gene: TRBV4-2
CDR3 DNA: TGTGCCAGCAGCCAAGTCAGGACAGGGGGCAATGAGCAGTTCTTC
CDR3 protein: CASSQVRTGGNEQFF

clone size: NA
J gene: TRBJ1-2
D gene: NA
V gene: TRBV30
CDR3 DNA: TGTGCCTGGAGATCTCGCGACAGGAGCTATGGCTACACCTTC
CDR3 protein: CAWRSRDRSYGYTF

clone size: NA
J gene: TRBJ1-2
D gene: NA
V gene: TRBV11-2
CDR3 DNA: TGTGCCAGCAGCTCCTACAGGGACCAAGTGACTGGCTACACCTTC
CDR3 protein: CASSSYRDQVTGYTF

clone size: NA
J gene: TRBJ1-1
D gene: NA
V gene: TRBV21-1
CDR3 DNA: TGTGCCAGCAGCAAAGAGGTTGGGCCGAGGAACACTGAAGCTTTCTTT
CDR3 protein: CASSKEVGPRNTEAFF

clone size: NA
J gene: TRBJ1-2
D gene: NA
V gene: TRBV19
CDR3 DNA: TGTGCCAGTAGTATCACAGAGAACTATGGCTACACCTTC
CDR3 protein: CASSITENYGYTF

clone size: NA
J gene: TRBJ2-1
D gene: TRBD2
V gene: TRBV7-9
CDR3 DNA: TGTGCCAGCAGCTTACGACTAGCGGGGAGATACAATGAGCAGTTCTTC
CDR3 protein: CASSLRLAGRYNEQFF

clone size: NA
J gene: TRBJ1-2
D gene: NA
V gene: TRBV5-5
CDR3 DNA: TGTGCCAGCAGCTTGGCGGGGTATGGCTACACCTTC
CDR3 protein: CASSLAGYGYTF

clone size: NA
J gene: TRBJ2-1
D gene: NA
V gene: TRBV5-6
CDR3 DNA: TGTGCCAGCAGCTTGGTTTCCAGATACTACAATGAGCAGTTCTTC
CDR3 protein: CASSLVSRYYNEQFF

clone size: NA
J gene: TRBJ1-1
D gene: NA
V gene: TRBV7-6
CDR3 DNA: TGTGCCAGCAGCTTAGGTTCAGGGTATGAAGCTTTCTTT
CDR3 protein: CASSLGSGYEAFF

clone size: NA
J gene: TRBJ1-2
D gene: NA
V gene: TRBV14
CDR3 DNA: TGTGCCAGCAGCCAGATAGGACAGTATGGCTACACCTTC
CDR3 protein: CASSQIGQYGYTF

clone size: NA
J gene: TRBJ2-1
D gene: TRBD2
V gene: TRBV6-5
CDR3 DNA: TGTGCCAGCAGCTTAGCGGGGGGGAACTACAATGAGCAGTTCTTC
CDR3 protein: CASSLAGGNYNEQFF

clone size: NA
J gene: TRBJ1-4
D gene: NA
V gene: TRBV28
CDR3 DNA: TGTGCCAGCAGTTTCCGCGGGACCCTTAATGAAAAACTGTTTTTT
CDR3 protein: CASSFRGTLNEKLFF

clone size: once
J gene: TRBJ1-1
D gene: NA
V gene: TRBV5-4
CDR3 DNA: TGTGCCAGCAGCCCGGGGGTAGCTTTAAACACTGAAGCTTTCTTT
CDR3 protein: CASSPGVALNTEAFF

clone size: NA
J gene: TRBJ1-1
D gene: NA
V gene: TRBV19
CDR3 DNA: TGTGCCAGTAGTCTTCCCGAGGGGGGGGGATCTTTCTTT
CDR3 protein: CASSLPEGGGSFF

clone size: NA
J gene: TRBJ1-5
D gene: TRBD1
V gene: TRBV4-2
CDR3 DNA: TGTGCCAGCAGCGTCCGACAGGGTAAGAATCAGCCCCAGCATTTT
CDR3 protein: CASSVRQGKNQPQHF

clone size: NA
J gene: TRBJ2-4
D gene: NA
V gene: TRBV10-3
CDR3 DNA: TGTGCCACGGGAAGCTCCGCAGCCAAAAACATTCAGTACTTC
CDR3 protein: CATGSSAAKNIQYF

clone size: NA
J gene: TRBJ2-3
D gene: NA
V gene: TRBV10-1
CDR3 DNA: TGCGCCAGCAGTGATTGGGCCCTAAGCACAGATACGCAGTATTTT
CDR3 protein: CASSDWALSTDTQYF